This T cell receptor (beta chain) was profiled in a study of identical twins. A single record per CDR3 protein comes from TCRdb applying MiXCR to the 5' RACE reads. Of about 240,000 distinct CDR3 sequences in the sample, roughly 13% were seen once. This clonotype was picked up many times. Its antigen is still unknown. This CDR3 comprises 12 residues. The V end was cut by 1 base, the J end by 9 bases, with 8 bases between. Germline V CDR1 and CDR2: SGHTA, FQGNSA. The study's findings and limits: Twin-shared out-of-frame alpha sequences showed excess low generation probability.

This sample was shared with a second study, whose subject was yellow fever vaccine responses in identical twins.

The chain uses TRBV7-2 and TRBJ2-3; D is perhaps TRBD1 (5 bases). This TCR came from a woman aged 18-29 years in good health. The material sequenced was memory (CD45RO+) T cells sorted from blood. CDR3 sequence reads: CASSLGGKTQYF. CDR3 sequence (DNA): TGTGCCAGCAGCTTAGGGGGCAAGACGCAGTATTTT.